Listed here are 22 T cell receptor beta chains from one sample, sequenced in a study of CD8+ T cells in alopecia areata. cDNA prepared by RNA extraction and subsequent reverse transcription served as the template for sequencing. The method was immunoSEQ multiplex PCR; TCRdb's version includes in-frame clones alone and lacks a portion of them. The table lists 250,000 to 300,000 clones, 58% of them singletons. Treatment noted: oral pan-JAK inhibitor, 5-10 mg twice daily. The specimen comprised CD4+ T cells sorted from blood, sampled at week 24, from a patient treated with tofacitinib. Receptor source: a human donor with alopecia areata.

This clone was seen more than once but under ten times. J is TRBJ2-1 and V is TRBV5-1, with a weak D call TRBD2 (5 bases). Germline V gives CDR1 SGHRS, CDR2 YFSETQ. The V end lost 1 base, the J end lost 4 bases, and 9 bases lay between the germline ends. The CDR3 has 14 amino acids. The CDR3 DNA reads TGCGCCAGCAGCTTGAAGGAGGCATACAATGAGCAGTTCTTC. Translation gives CASSLKEAYNEQFF. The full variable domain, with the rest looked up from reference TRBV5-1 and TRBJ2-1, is KAGVTQTPRYLIKTRGQQVTLSCSPISGHRSVSWYQQTPGQGLQFLFEYFSETQRNKGNFPGRFSGRQFSNSRSEMNVSTLELGDSALYLCASSLKEAYNEQFFGPGTRLTVL.

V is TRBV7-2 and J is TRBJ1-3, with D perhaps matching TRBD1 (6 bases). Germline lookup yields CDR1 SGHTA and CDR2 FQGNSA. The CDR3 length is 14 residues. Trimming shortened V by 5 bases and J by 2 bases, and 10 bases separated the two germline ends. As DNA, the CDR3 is TGTGCCAGCAGCCCGAAGGGGGCTGGAAACACCATATATTTT. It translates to CASSPKGAGNTIYF.

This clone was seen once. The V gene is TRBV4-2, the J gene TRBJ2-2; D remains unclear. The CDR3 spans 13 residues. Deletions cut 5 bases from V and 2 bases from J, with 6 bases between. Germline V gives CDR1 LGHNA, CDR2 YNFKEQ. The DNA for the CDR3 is TGTGCCAGCAGCGACCCCAACACCGGGGAGCTGTTTTTT. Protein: CASSDPNTGELFF.

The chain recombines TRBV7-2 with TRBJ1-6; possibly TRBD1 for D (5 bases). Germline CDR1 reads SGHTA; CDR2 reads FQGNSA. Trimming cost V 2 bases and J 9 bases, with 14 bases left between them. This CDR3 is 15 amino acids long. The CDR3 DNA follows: TGTGCCAGCAGCTTAACAGGCGGGCTAGGTTCACCCCTCCACTTT. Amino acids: CASSLTGGLGSPLHF. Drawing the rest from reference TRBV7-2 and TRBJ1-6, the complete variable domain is GAGVSQSPSNKVTEKGKDVELRCDPISGHTALYWYRQSLGQGLEFLIYFQGNSAPDKSGLPSDRFSAERTGGSVSTLTIQRTQQEDSAVYLCASSLTGGLGSPLHFGNGTRLTVT.

CDR3 sequence reads: CASTSQGTTQYF. CDR3 in DNA: TGTGCCAGCACCTCACAGGGGACGACCCAGTACTTC. The genes are TRBV6-5 and TRBJ2-5; 7 nucleotides match TRBD1. V was pared by 7 bases and J by 7 bases, with 6 bases of the junction left unmatched. CDR1 and CDR2 from the germline V gene are MNHEY and SVGAGI. The CDR3 has 12 amino acids.

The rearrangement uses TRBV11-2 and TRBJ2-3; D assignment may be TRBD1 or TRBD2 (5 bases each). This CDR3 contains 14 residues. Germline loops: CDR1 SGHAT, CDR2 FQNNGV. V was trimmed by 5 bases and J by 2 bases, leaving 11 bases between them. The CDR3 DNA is TGTGCCAGCAGCGGGGGATCTACCACAGATACGCAGTATTTT. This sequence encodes CASSGGSTTDTQYF.

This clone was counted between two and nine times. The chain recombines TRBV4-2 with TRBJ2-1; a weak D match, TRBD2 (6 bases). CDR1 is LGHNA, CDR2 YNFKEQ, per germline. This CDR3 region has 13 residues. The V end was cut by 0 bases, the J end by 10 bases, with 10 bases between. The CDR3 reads CASSQESLAEQFF. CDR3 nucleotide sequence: TGTGCCAGCAGCCAAGAATCTCTAGCGGAGCAGTTCTTC.

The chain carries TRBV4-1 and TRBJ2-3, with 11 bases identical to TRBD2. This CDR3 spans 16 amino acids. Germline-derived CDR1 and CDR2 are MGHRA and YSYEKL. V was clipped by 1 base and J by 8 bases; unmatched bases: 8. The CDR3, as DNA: TGCGCCAGCAGCCAAGCGAGTAGCGGGGGGGCCGGTACGCAGTATTTT. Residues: CASSQASSGGAGTQYF.

The CDR3 is CASSERRRARAYNEQFF. Written as DNA, the CDR3 is TGTGCCAGCAGTGAGAGGAGGAGGGCCAGGGCCTACAATGAGCAGTTCTTC. The rearrangement links TRBV2 to TRBJ2-1, with TRBD2 as a possible D gene (6 bases). V shed 3 bases and J shed 2 bases, with 17 bases lying between them. The CDR3 totals 17 residues. Germline V gene data show CDR1 as SNHLY and CDR2 as FYNNEI.

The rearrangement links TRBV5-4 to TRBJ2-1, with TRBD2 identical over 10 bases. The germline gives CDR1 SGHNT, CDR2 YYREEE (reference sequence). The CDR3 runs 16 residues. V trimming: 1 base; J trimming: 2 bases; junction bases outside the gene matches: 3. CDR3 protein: CASSLSSGGAYNEQFF. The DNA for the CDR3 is TGTGCCAGCAGCTTGTCGAGCGGGGGGGCCTACAATGAGCAGTTCTTC.

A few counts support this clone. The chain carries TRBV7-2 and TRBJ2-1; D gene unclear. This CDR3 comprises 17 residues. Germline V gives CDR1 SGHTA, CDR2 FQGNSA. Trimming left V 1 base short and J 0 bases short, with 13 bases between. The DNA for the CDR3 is TGTGCCAGCAGCTTAGTAGGCCAGTACAGCTCCTACAATGAGCAGTTCTTC. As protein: CASSLVGQYSSYNEQFF.

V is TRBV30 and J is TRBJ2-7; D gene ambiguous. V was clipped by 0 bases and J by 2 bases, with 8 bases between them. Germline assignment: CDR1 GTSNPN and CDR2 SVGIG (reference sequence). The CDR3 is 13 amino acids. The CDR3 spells CAWSVQVTYEQYF. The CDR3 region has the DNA TGTGCCTGGAGTGTACAAGTAACCTACGAGCAGTACTTC. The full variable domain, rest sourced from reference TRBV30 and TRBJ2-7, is SQTIHQWPATLVQPVGSPLSLECTVEGTSNPNLYWYRQAAGRGLQLLFYSVGIGQISSEVPQNLSASRPQDRQFILSSKKLLLSDSGFYLCAWSVQVTYEQYFGPGTRLTVT.

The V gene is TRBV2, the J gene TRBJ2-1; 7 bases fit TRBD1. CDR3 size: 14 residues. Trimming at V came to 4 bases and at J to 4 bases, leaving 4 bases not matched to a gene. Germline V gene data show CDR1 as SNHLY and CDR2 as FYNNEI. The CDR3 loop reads CASSGQGGYNEQFF. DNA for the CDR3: TGTGCCAGCAGTGGACAGGGCGGGTACAATGAGCAGTTCTTC.

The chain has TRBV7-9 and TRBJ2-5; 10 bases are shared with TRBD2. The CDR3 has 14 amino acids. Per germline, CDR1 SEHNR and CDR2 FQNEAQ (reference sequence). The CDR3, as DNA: TGTGCTCAGCGCGGGAGCGGGGGGGCTGAGACCCAGTACTTC. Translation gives CAQRGSGGAETQYF.

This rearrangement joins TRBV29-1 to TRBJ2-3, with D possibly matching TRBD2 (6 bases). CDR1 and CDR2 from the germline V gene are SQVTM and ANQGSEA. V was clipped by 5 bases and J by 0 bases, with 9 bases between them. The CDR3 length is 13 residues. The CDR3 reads CSVQAGSTDTQYF. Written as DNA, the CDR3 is TGCAGCGTTCAGGCGGGAAGCACAGATACGCAGTATTTT.

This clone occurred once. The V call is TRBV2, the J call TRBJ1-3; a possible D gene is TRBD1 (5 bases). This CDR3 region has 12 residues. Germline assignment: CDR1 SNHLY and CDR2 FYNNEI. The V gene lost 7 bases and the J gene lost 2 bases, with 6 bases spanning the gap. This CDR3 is CASTRAGNTIYF. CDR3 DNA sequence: TGTGCCAGCACCAGGGCTGGAAACACCATATATTTT.

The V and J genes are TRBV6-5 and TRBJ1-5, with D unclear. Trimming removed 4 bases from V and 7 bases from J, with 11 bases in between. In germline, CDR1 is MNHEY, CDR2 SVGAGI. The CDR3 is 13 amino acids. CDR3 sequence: CASSSAVGQPQHF. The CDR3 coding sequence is TGTGCCAGCAGTTCGGCTGTGGGGCAGCCCCAGCATTTT.

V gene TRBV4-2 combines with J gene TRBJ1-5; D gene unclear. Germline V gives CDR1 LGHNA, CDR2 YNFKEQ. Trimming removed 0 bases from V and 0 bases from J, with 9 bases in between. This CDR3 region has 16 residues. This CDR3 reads CASSQDGVGSNQPQHF. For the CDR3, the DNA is TGTGCCAGCAGCCAAGATGGCGTTGGTAGCAATCAGCCCCAGCATTTT.

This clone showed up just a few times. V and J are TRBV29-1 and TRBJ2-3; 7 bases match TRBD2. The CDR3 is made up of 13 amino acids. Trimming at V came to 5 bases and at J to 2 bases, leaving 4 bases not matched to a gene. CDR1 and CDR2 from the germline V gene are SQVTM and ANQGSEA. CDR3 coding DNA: TGCAGCGTTACGACTAGCTTCACAGATACGCAGTATTTT. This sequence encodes CSVTTSFTDTQYF.

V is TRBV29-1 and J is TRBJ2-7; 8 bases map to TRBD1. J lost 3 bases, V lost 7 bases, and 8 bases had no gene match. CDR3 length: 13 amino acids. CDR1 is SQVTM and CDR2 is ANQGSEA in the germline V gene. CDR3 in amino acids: CSARTGSIYEQYF. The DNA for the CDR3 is TGCAGCGCCCGGACAGGGTCGATCTACGAGCAGTACTTC.

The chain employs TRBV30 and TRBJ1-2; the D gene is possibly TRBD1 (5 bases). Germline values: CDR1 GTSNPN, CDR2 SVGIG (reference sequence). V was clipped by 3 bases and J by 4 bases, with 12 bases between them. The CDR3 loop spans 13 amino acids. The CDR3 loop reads CAWREGIPYGYTF. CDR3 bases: TGTGCCTGGAGAGAGGGGATTCCCTATGGCTACACCTTC. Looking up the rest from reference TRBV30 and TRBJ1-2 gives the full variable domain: SQTIHQWPATLVQPVGSPLSLECTVEGTSNPNLYWYRQAAGRGLQLLFYSVGIGQISSEVPQNLSASRPQDRQFILSSKKLLLSDSGFYLCAWREGIPYGYTFGSGTRLTVV.

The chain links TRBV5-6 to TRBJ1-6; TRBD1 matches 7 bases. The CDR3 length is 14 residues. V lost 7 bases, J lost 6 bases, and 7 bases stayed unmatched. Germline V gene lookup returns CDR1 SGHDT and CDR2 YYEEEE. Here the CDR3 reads CASSGGGINSPLHF. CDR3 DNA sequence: TGTGCCAGCTCAGGGGGAGGTATTAATTCACCCCTCCACTTT.